A single sample is the source of the 14 T cell receptor beta chains below, sequenced in a study of blood T cell repertoires in COVID-19. Clones were sequenced by immunoSEQ multiplex PCR, and TCRdb holds only the in-frame ones, with some missing. The table has roughly 340,000 clones, almost 90% seen once. What was sequenced was peripheral blood. The receptors were gathered from a woman in her 70s with COVID-19, enrolled during active disease.

This clone was seen just once. The rearrangement uses TRBV18 and TRBJ1-1; 9 nucleotides align to TRBD1. The trim removed 6 bases at V and 4 bases at J, leaving 9 bases unmatched. CDR3 size: 15 residues. From germline, CDR1 is KGHSH and CDR2 LQKENI. As DNA, the CDR3 is TGTGCCAGCTCGTCGGGACAGGGAATGTTCACTGAAGCTTTCTTT. As protein: CASSSGQGMFTEAFF.

Concerning this clone itself: Its ends do not fully match the called genes, so a read error is possible. The V call is TRBV4-1, the J call TRBJ1-3; unclear D gene. The germline V gene has CDR1 MGHRA and CDR2 YSYEKL. This CDR3 comprises 15 residues. CDR3 DNA sequence: TGCGCCAGCAGCCAAGATAGGAGGGATGGAGACACCATATATTTT. It is translated as CASSQDRRDGDTIYF.

The rearrangement joins TRBV14 to TRBJ1-2, with D unclear. V was pared by 2 bases and J by 2 bases, with 9 bases between. The length of the CDR3 is 14 residues. The germline V gene encodes CDR1 SGHDN and CDR2 FVKESK. This chain's CDR3 is CASSQLQSNYGYTF. CDR3 DNA: TGTGCCAGCAGCCAACTGCAGTCAAACTATGGCTACACCTTC.

The rearrangement joins TRBV4-3 to TRBJ2-5, with 8 positions matching TRBD1. The CDR3 is made up of 15 amino acids. V was clipped by 1 base and J by 5 bases; unmatched bases: 6. CDR1 is LGHNA and CDR2 is YSLEER in the germline V gene. CDR3 in DNA: TGCGCCAGCAGCCAAGTAGACAACAGGGGGGAGACCCAGTACTTC. It yields the protein CASSQVDNRGETQYF.

V is TRBV9 and J is TRBJ2-1; 14 nucleotides align to TRBD2. The V gene's germline CDR1 is SGDLS and CDR2 YYNGEE. Germline trimming cut 3 bases from V and 9 bases from J; bases unmatched to any gene: 8. This CDR3 contains 16 residues. In nucleotides, the CDR3 is TGTGCCAGCAGCGCCAGACTAGCGGGGGGGCCGTTTGAGCAGTTCTTC. Its translation: CASSARLAGGPFEQFF.

This clone has more than one count but fewer than ten. The chain is built from TRBV2 and TRBJ1-5, with D uncertain. From germline, CDR1 is SNHLY and CDR2 FYNNEI. V gave up 6 bases and J gave up 0 bases, with 12 bases separating them. CDR3 length equals 15 residues. The CDR3 DNA reads TGTGCCAGCAGCTACGCACGGGATAGCAATCAGCCCCAGCATTTT. This codes for CASSYARDSNQPQHF.

This clone was counted only a few times. The V gene is TRBV11-2, the J gene TRBJ1-2, with 11 bases that match TRBD1. This CDR3 comprises 16 residues. From germline, CDR1 is SGHAT and CDR2 FQNNGV. V lost 2 bases and J lost 5; bases outside the gene matches: 7. CDR3 amino acids: CASSLKGGTGGYGYTF. CDR3 nucleotides: TGTGCCAGCAGCTTAAAAGGGGGGACAGGGGGTTATGGCTACACCTTC.

The chain recombines TRBV29-1 with TRBJ1-2, with no clear D. The CDR3 totals 13 residues. Trimming shortened V by 3 bases and J by 5 bases, and 13 bases separated the two germline ends. The germline V gene has CDR1 SQVTM and CDR2 ANQGSEA. CDR3 DNA sequence: TGCAGCGTTGAGTCGACGGGATATTATGGCTACACCTTC. It specifies CSVESTGYYGYTF.

The V call is TRBV9, the J call TRBJ1-5, with 8 bases that match TRBD1. The CDR3 covers 14 residues. The germline V gene encodes CDR1 SGDLS and CDR2 YYNGEE. V was clipped by 4 bases and J by 5 bases; unmatched bases: 5. The chain's CDR3 is CASSIQGADQPQHF. The CDR3 nucleotides are TGTGCCAGCAGCATTCAGGGGGCAGATCAGCCCCAGCATTTT.

V and J are TRBV11-2 and TRBJ2-3; 10 positions agree with TRBD2. CDR3 length: 17 amino acids. V shed 1 base, J shed 2 bases, and the junction held 6 bases outside the gene matches. Per germline, CDR1 SGHAT and CDR2 FQNNGV. In nucleotides, the CDR3 is TGTGCCAGCAGCTTAGTGGGACTAGCGACCCCCACAGATACGCAGTATTTT. Translating it yields CASSLVGLATPTDTQYF.

Written as DNA, the CDR3 is TGTGCCAGCAGCTCGGGGACTACTCTTGAGACTGAAGCTTTCTTT. It translates to CASSSGTTLETEAFF. The chain uses TRBV7-8 and TRBJ1-1, with TRBD1 as a possible D gene (5 bases). Trimming took off 4 bases at V and 5 bases at J, with 17 bases between the two ends. Germline CDR1 SGHVS, CDR2 FQNEAQ. The CDR3 has 15 residues.

The chain has TRBV7-9 and TRBJ1-2; D gene unclear. Trimming took 4 bases from V and 6 from J, leaving 12 bases between them. Germline assignment: CDR1 SEHNR and CDR2 FQNEAQ (reference sequence). The CDR3 spans 13 residues. The CDR3 is CASSSSSSNGYTF. In DNA, the CDR3 is TGTGCCAGCAGCTCATCTTCGAGCAATGGCTACACCTTC.

This chain joins TRBV3-1 (or the pseudogene TRBV3-2) and TRBJ1-1; 8 nucleotides align to TRBD1. V shed 5 bases and J 1 base; nucleotides not matched to a gene: 12. The germline V gene has CDR1 LGHDT and CDR2 YNNKEL (reference sequence). The CDR3 is 17 residues long. CDR3 coding DNA: TGTGCCAGCAGCGATCGGACAGGGAGGGTGGCGAACACTGAAGCTTTCTTT. This sequence encodes CASSDRTGRVANTEAFF.

The rearrangement links TRBV7-2 to TRBJ1-6, with a weak D call TRBD1 (5 bases). The germline V gene encodes CDR1 SGHTA and CDR2 FQGNSA. The CDR3 has 16 amino acids. Trimming cost V 6 bases and J 9 bases, with 21 bases left between them. CDR3 nucleotide sequence: TGTGCCAGCAGACCCCGACAGTTCCCTGAGAGTTCACCCCTCCACTTT. It is translated as CASRPRQFPESSPLHF.